This T cell receptor (beta chain) was documented in a study of spatial heterogeneity in lung cancer. Specified time point: blood at routine non-recurrence follow-up after resection. This clonotype has more than one count but fewer than ten. From the 5' RACE reads, TCRdb called clonotypes with MiXCR, one entry per CDR3 protein. The table records roughly 99,000 distinct CDR3 sequences, less than 20% of them present only once. The V end was cut by 2 bases, the J end by 3 bases, with 22 bases between. The germline V gene has CDR1 SSHAT and CDR2 FNYEAQ (reference sequence). This CDR3 comprises 18 residues.

Sequencing was performed on PBMCs, taken at follow-up. The genes are TRBV7-7 and TRBJ2-5; perhaps TRBD2 as D (5 bases). This clonotype was obtained from a male donor with early-stage non-small cell lung cancer. DNA for the CDR3: TGTGCCAGCAGCTTAAGGAGGACGGGAACACTTAAGGAAGAGACCCAGTACTTC. Protein sequence: CASSLRRTGTLKEETQYF.